Each of the 17 T cell receptor beta chains below was sequenced from the same sample in a study of CD8+ T cells in alopecia areata. Sequencing used cDNA as its template, made by extracting RNA and reverse transcribing it. Generated by immunoSEQ multiplex PCR, the TCRdb table keeps only in-frame clones and is missing some. The table lists more than 200,000 clones, under 80% of them singletons. Sequencing used CD4+ T cells sorted from blood, obtained at week 0. These receptors originate from a human donor with alopecia areata.

This clone was seen only a few times. The rearrangement links TRBV10-3 to TRBJ2-2; D unclear. Germline assignment: CDR1 ENHRY and CDR2 SYGVKD. The CDR3 is made up of 13 amino acids. The V and J ends lost 7 bases and 1 base respectively, with 7 bases between them. The CDR3 is CAITGLNTGELFF. CDR3 DNA sequence: TGTGCCATCACAGGCCTGAACACCGGGGAGCTGTTTTTT.

V usage is TRBV29-1 and J usage is TRBJ2-5, with TRBD2 matching over 11 bases. Germline CDR1 is SQVTM and CDR2 is ANQGSEA. The V gene end was trimmed by 3 bases and the J gene end by 5 bases; junction bases not matched to a gene: 8. The CDR3 has 15 residues. This chain's CDR3 is CSVEFASGGSETQYF. The CDR3 nucleotides are TGCAGCGTTGAGTTCGCTAGCGGGGGGTCGGAGACCCAGTACTTC.

This clone was found once. The chain carries TRBV5-4 and TRBJ2-7; D is undetermined. The germline V and J ends were trimmed by 0 bases and 1 base, with 5 bases remaining between them. The CDR3 length is 13 residues. Germline V gene lookup returns CDR1 SGHNT and CDR2 YYREEE (reference sequence). In DNA, the CDR3 is TGTGCCAGCAGCTTGGGACATTCCTACGAGCAGTACTTC. This codes for CASSLGHSYEQYF.

The rearrangement uses TRBV10-3 and TRBJ2-7, with TRBD2 as a possible D gene (7 bases). Germline V gene sequence: CDR1 ENHRY, CDR2 SYGVKD. The CDR3 is made up of 15 amino acids. Trimming left V 2 bases short and J 0 bases short, with 11 bases between. CDR3 protein: CAISEPGGTSYEQYF. The CDR3 nucleotides read TGTGCCATCAGTGAGCCGGGGGGCACCTCCTACGAGCAGTACTTC.

The gene calls are TRBV30 and TRBJ2-1; 7 nucleotides line up with TRBD2. Germline lookup yields CDR1 GTSNPN and CDR2 SVGIG (reference sequence). The CDR3 extends over 13 amino acids. Losses at the gene ends were 5 bases for V and 3 bases for J; bases not matched to a gene: 4. This CDR3 is CAWGRVFYNEQFF. As DNA, the CDR3 is TGTGCCTGGGGGAGGGTATTCTACAATGAGCAGTTCTTC.

The table lists this clone with a few counts. The CDR3 DNA reads as TGTGCCAGTAGTATGAGGCGCGGGAGCTCCTACGAGCAGTACTTC. Translating it yields CASSMRRGSSYEQYF. V usage is TRBV19 and J usage is TRBJ2-7, with TRBD2 identical over 7 bases. The V gene end was trimmed by 3 bases and the J gene end by 0 bases; junction bases not matched to a gene: 5. CDR1 is LNHDA, CDR2 SQIVND, per germline (reference sequence). The CDR3 runs 15 residues. The whole variable domain, filled in from reference TRBV19 and TRBJ2-7, reads DGGITQSPKYLFRKEGQNVTLSCEQNLNHDAMYWYRQDPGQGLRLIYYSQIVNDFQKGDIAEGYSVSREKKESFPLTVTSAQKNPTAFYLCASSMRRGSSYEQYFGPGTRLTVT.

Comment on this clone: The junction and the germline gene differ at one end; a read error may be behind it. This rearrangement joins TRBV7-7 to TRBJ2-5; 7 bases match TRBD2. This CDR3 contains 15 residues. Germline V gives CDR1 SSHAT, CDR2 FNYEAQ (reference sequence). This chain's CDR3 is CASSLAGRTQETQYF. In DNA form, the CDR3 reads TGTGCTAGCAGCTTAGCGGGCAGGACCCAAGAGACCCAGTACTTC.

V usage is TRBV29-1 and J usage is TRBJ1-6; D perhaps matches TRBD1 (5 bases). Between the trimmed V and J ends, which lost 7 bases and 9 bases, there was a span of 10 bases. From germline, CDR1 is SQVTM and CDR2 ANQGSEA. This CDR3 has 11 amino acids. The CDR3 loop reads CSAGDGSPLHF. As DNA, the CDR3 is TGCAGCGCTGGGGACGGTTCACCCCTCCACTTT.

This clone was detected a few times. V usage is TRBV5-6 and J usage is TRBJ2-5; 11 bases are a match to TRBD2. The CDR3 runs 15 residues. Unmatched junction bases numbered 4, after V lost 1 base and J lost 5 bases. The germline CDR1 and CDR2 sequences are SGHDT and YYEEEE. CDR3: CASSLLAGGPETQYF. CDR3 DNA sequence: TGTGCCAGCAGCTTGTTAGCGGGGGGGCCGGAGACCCAGTACTTC.

The V call is TRBV5-1, the J call TRBJ2-5; the match to TRBD2 covers 7 bases. The CDR3 has 15 residues. Germline V gene sequence: CDR1 SGHRS, CDR2 YFSETQ. V was clipped by 3 bases and J by 0 bases; unmatched bases: 5. The CDR3 reads CASSYLAGDQETQYF. CDR3 in DNA: TGCGCCAGCAGCTACTTGGCGGGGGACCAAGAGACCCAGTACTTC.

This clone was seen more than once but under ten times. The J gene is TRBJ2-1, the V gene TRBV10-3; unclear D gene. Germline values: CDR1 ENHRY, CDR2 SYGVKD. The CDR3 has 13 residues. Trimming took off 2 bases at V and 0 bases at J, with 2 bases between the two ends. CDR3 protein: CAISEGSYNEQFF. For the CDR3, the DNA is TGTGCCATCAGTGAGGGCTCCTACAATGAGCAGTTCTTC.

V gene TRBV9 combines with J gene TRBJ1-1, with D tentatively TRBD1 (6 bases). V lost 3 bases to trimming and J lost 0 bases, with 9 bases between them. The CDR3 loop spans 14 amino acids. CDR1 SGDLS and CDR2 YYNGEE come from the germline V gene. This chain's CDR3 is CASSGGQLNTEAFF. The CDR3 coding sequence is TGTGCCAGCAGCGGAGGACAGTTGAACACTGAAGCTTTCTTT.

This chain connects TRBV2 to TRBJ2-5, with TRBD1 as a possible D gene (6 bases). Germline V lookup: CDR1 SNHLY, CDR2 FYNNEI. The V end lost 6 bases, the J end lost 5 bases, and 10 bases lay between the germline ends. The CDR3 sequence is 12 residues long. DNA for the CDR3: TGTGCCAGCAGCGGACAGTCGGAGACCCAGTACTTC. Protein product: CASSGQSETQYF.

This clone came up a few times. V usage is TRBV29-1 and J usage is TRBJ2-1; D remains unclear. V was shortened by 1 base and J by 2 bases, with 12 bases between the two germline ends. The CDR3 extends over 15 amino acids. Germline-derived CDR1 and CDR2 are SQVTM and ANQGSEA. The CDR3 spells CSVEGQSLTYNEQFF. The CDR3 DNA sequence: TGCAGCGTTGAAGGGCAGTCCCTCACCTACAATGAGCAGTTCTTC.

The rearrangement joins TRBV9 to TRBJ1-6, with 9 bases fitting TRBD1. With 4 bases clipped from V and 10 bases from J, the junction kept 6 bases outside the gene matches. The CDR3 covers 14 residues. The germline gives CDR1 SGDLS, CDR2 YYNGEE. The CDR3 nucleotides read TGTGCCAGCAGCCAGGAGGGACAGGGATCACCCCTCCACTTT. Translating it yields CASSQEGQGSPLHF.

The rearrangement uses TRBV5-1 and TRBJ2-2; no definite D call. In germline, CDR1 is SGHRS, CDR2 YFSETQ. The CDR3 length is 14 residues. Deletions cut 0 bases from V and 3 bases from J, with 6 bases between. The CDR3 protein is CASSLEQYTGELFF. The CDR3 DNA reads TGCGCCAGCAGCTTGGAACAGTACACCGGGGAGCTGTTTTTT.

This clone was detected a few times. The rearrangement joins TRBV5-1 to TRBJ2-1, with TRBD1 matching 7 bases. Germline assignment: CDR1 SGHRS and CDR2 YFSETQ. V shed 2 bases and J 12 bases; nucleotides not matched to a gene: 11. This CDR3 has 14 amino acids. For the CDR3, the DNA is TGCGCCAGCAGCTTAGGTAAAGGGGGCGACGGGCAGTTCTTC. Translation gives CASSLGKGGDGQFF.